This paragraph reports one TCR beta chain. This clonotype was observed a handful of times. Its antigen remains undetermined. Base qualities are not recorded, but no much larger clone differs from it by a single base. These data come from a study of early T cells in non-severe SARS-CoV-2 infection (dated by TCRdb to 2020 to 2022). With regard to the full study: Because TCR sequencing relied on bulk RNA taken from unsorted whole blood, pairing of alpha and beta chains was not possible. Results and caveats for the whole study, not just this receptor: VDJdb matching was skewed toward anti-spike CD8 responses, so virus-specific expansions were likely underestimated and private and CD4 specificities were missed.

Set within a cohort of healthcare workers in London, UK, this nested case-control study involved weekly PCR testing of nasopharyngeal swabs along with blood sampling. Healthcare workers were recruited during the week of the UK lockdown, between 23 and 31 March 2020, and followed weekly for up to about 15 weeks. Library construction relied on 5' RACE. The sequencer was a NextSeq 500. In the TCR library protocol, unique molecular identifiers were attached to individual cDNA molecules to correct for PCR bias and sequencing error. TCR alpha and beta chains were both sequenced, and the abundances of alpha and beta sequences in each sample were closely correlated with each other. The original methods were these. Decombinator V4 was used to perform V gene, J gene and CDR3 annotation of TCR sequences. Expanded TCRs were defined as changing significantly between any two time points under a Poisson model with p below 0.0001. TCR abundances were normalised to the total number of TCRs sequenced per sample and were expressed as counts per million. VDJdb, accessed 1 November 2021, was searched for CMV, EBV and SARS-CoV-2 annotated TCRs, with TCRs annotated for multiple antigens excluded. The public reads were quality trimmed at Q25 with fastp and then assembled into clones with MiXCR by TCRdb, keeping productive beta chains. One record per CDR3 amino acid sequence lists the most common genes and DNA. The V and J calls, along with clone size, are taken from TCRdb and not from the paper's own processing. This sample lists approximately 74,000 distinct CDR3 sequences; around 15% were detected once. Clones ranked in the top ten supply roughly 11% of the sample.

The clonotype comes from an adult who was a healthcare worker with PCR-confirmed SARS-CoV-2 infection or an uninfected control (not recorded which). The sequenced sample was whole blood.

The nucleotides read TGTGCCAGCTCACCTAACTGGGAGCGTGGCTACACCTTC. Protein translation: CASSPNWERGYTF. The receptor chain draws on TRBV18 and TRBJ1-2; the D gene cannot be named for sure. The CDR3 sequence holds 13 residues, the cysteine and phenylalanine included. The CDR3 DNA has 39 bases and is translated from base 1. CDR1 and CDR2 are read off the germline V gene as KGHSH and LQKENI. V and J lose 3 bases and 7 bases, and a span of 12 bases separates them.